The clone carrying this T cell receptor (beta chain) occurred once. The sample originates from a study of blood T cell repertoires in COVID-19. About the study: Both acute and convalescent COVID-19 samples were obtained from the United States, Italy and Spain. T cells, B-cell-depleted T cells, or PBMCs supplied cDNA or gDNA.

In the original processing: Amplification of reference gene primers provided the estimated nucleated cell counts. TCRdb keeps only in-frame clones here, not all; method: immunoSEQ multiplex PCR. The DNA gave D and trimming, while V, J and clone size come from that table. The table lists fewer than 100,000 clones, around 75% of them singletons. With 1 base clipped from V and 3 bases from J, the junction kept 3 bases outside the gene matches. Germline CDR1 SGHTA, CDR2 FQGNSA. The CDR3 length is 15 residues. The chain recombines TRBV7-2 with TRBJ2-7; 10 bases fit TRBD2. The TCR comes from a man between 70 and 80 years old with acute or convalescent COVID-19. The sample taken for sequencing was peripheral blood. Here the CDR3 reads CASSLGLAGVYEQYF. Here the CDR3 DNA reads TGTGCCAGCAGCTTAGGGCTAGCGGGAGTCTACGAGCAGTACTTC.